Presented here are 25 T cell receptor beta chains from one specimen sequenced in a study of blood T cell repertoires in COVID-19. Sequencing was performed with immunoSEQ multiplex PCR; in TCRdb, only in-frame clones are kept and a portion is missing. The sample yields more than 200,000 clones, roughly 88% seen once. The specimen was peripheral blood. The receptors stem from a woman in her 30s with COVID-19, enrolled during active disease.

This chain uses TRBV9 with TRBJ2-5; the D is unclear. CDR3 length: 14 residues. Trimming removed 4 bases at V and 0 bases at J, with 10 bases between. The germline V gene encodes CDR1 SGDLS and CDR2 YYNGEE. The CDR3 loop reads CASSRGNYQETQYF. The CDR3 DNA reads as TGTGCCAGCAGCCGAGGAAATTACCAAGAGACCCAGTACTTC.

The rearrangement links TRBV7-9 to TRBJ2-1; 7 nucleotides line up with TRBD2. Trimming took 6 bases from V and 5 from J; bases not matched to a gene: 7. This CDR3 contains 14 residues. In germline, CDR1 is SEHNR, CDR2 FQNEAQ (reference sequence). The CDR3 DNA follows: TGTGCCAGCAGACCACTTGGGGGGGACAATGAGCAGTTCTTC. Protein sequence: CASRPLGGDNEQFF.

The chain uses TRBV6-5 and TRBJ1-2; D remains ambiguous. Germline V CDR1 and CDR2: MNHEY, SVGAGI. The CDR3 length is 12 residues. V lost 6 bases, J lost 8 bases, and 13 bases lay in between. CDR3 nucleotides: TGTGCCAGCAGCCCCGACTTCGGGGGCTACACCTTC. Its protein is CASSPDFGGYTF.

The chain links TRBV7-2 to TRBJ1-2; 8 nucleotides line up with TRBD1. The junction had 15 bases not matched to a gene; V was cut back by 4 bases and J by 8 bases. Germline lookup yields CDR1 SGHTA and CDR2 FQGNSA. This CDR3 comprises 16 residues. The CDR3 DNA sequence: TGTGCCAGCAGCTCCACCTCCGTGGACAGGGTGAAAGGCTACACCTTC. It codes for CASSSTSVDRVKGYTF.

This chain joins TRBV5-6 and TRBJ2-1; D is possibly TRBD1 (6 bases). V was cut by 0 bases and J by 6 bases, with 16 bases left in between. Looked up from germline, CDR1 is SGHDT and CDR2 is YYEEEE. This CDR3 contains 16 residues. The CDR3 sequence is CASSLGLGGAVNEQFF. In nucleotides, the CDR3 is TGTGCCAGCAGCTTGGGTTTAGGGGGAGCAGTCAATGAGCAGTTCTTC.

This sequence joins TRBV6-5 and TRBJ2-5, with 10 bases aligning to TRBD2. CDR3 length: 16 residues. Trimming at V came to 4 bases and at J to 2 bases, leaving 7 bases not matched to a gene. The germline V gene has CDR1 MNHEY and CDR2 SVGAGI. Here the CDR3 reads CASSSTALAGQETQYF. The DNA of the CDR3 is TGTGCCAGCAGTTCCACGGCACTAGCGGGGCAAGAGACCCAGTACTTC.

The chain carries TRBV4-1 and TRBJ2-1; TRBD1 is a possible D gene (5 bases). V was pared by 7 bases and J by 1 base, with 11 bases between. Germline values: CDR1 MGHRA, CDR2 YSYEKL. The CDR3 loop spans 14 amino acids. As DNA, the CDR3 is TGCGCCAGCACCACAGGAATTTCCTACAATGAGCAGTTCTTC. It translates to CASTTGISYNEQFF.

The gene calls are TRBV27 and TRBJ1-1; D perhaps matches TRBD1 (6 bases). The CDR3 has 15 amino acids. Between the trimmed V and J ends, which lost 4 bases and 1 base, there was a span of 13 bases. Germline V gene sequence: CDR1 MNHEY, CDR2 SMNVEV (reference sequence). The CDR3 nucleotides are TGTGCCAGCAGTTATAATCAGGGGCGGAACACTGAAGCTTTCTTT. Encoded protein: CASSYNQGRNTEAFF.

The chain is built from TRBV5-1 and TRBJ2-2, with D perhaps TRBD2 (5 bases). Looked up from germline, CDR1 is SGHRS and CDR2 is YFSETQ. V lost 2 bases to trimming and J lost 4 bases, with 15 bases between them. This CDR3 contains 16 residues. CDR3 in amino acids: CASSLAEGRGTGELFF. For the CDR3, the DNA is TGCGCCAGCAGCTTAGCAGAGGGCCGGGGCACCGGGGAGCTGTTTTTT.

The CDR3 reads CASSLGGLAGNTIYF. DNA for the CDR3: TGTGCCAGCAGCTTAGGGGGCCTAGCGGGAAACACCATATATTTT. This sequence joins TRBV7-2 and TRBJ1-3; D possibly corresponds to TRBD1 (5 bases). Germline loops: CDR1 SGHTA, CDR2 FQGNSA. CDR3 size: 15 residues. Trimming stripped 1 base from V and 4 bases from J, with 11 bases between.

The rearrangement joins TRBV4-1 to TRBJ2-1; 11 bases agree with TRBD1. Germline V gene sequence: CDR1 MGHRA, CDR2 YSYEKL. The CDR3 is 16 amino acids. V was pared by 1 base and J by 4 bases, with 3 bases of the junction left unmatched. CDR3 coding DNA: TGCGCCAGCAGCCAAGGGGACAGGGGGGCATACAATGAGCAGTTCTTC. Its translation is CASSQGDRGAYNEQFF.

J is TRBJ1-4 and V is TRBV9; the D gene is possibly TRBD1 (5 bases). This CDR3 has 15 residues. V was clipped by 0 bases and J by 4 bases, with 10 bases between them. Germline V CDR1 and CDR2: SGDLS, YYNGEE. In nucleotides, the CDR3 is TGTGCCAGCAGCGTAGGTGGCAGGGTTAATGAAAAACTGTTTTTT. Translated: CASSVGGRVNEKLFF.

The rearrangement uses TRBV9 and TRBJ2-5; 9 bases line up with TRBD1. Trimming cost V 3 bases and J 3 bases; bases outside gene matches: 3. CDR3 length equals 14 residues. Germline V gives CDR1 SGDLS, CDR2 YYNGEE. The CDR3 loop is CASSAGTGKETQYF. In DNA, the CDR3 is TGTGCCAGCAGCGCCGGGACAGGGAAAGAGACCCAGTACTTC.

The V call is TRBV11-2, the J call TRBJ2-5; 7 bases fit TRBD1. The CDR3 has 15 amino acids. Per germline, CDR1 SGHAT and CDR2 FQNNGV. V lost 4 bases to trimming and J lost 4 bases; unmatched junction nucleotides: 9. The chain's CDR3 is CASSSGQAAPETQYF. The CDR3 DNA reads as TGTGCCAGCAGCTCCGGACAGGCTGCCCCAGAGACCCAGTACTTC.

This chain uses TRBV15 with TRBJ2-1; possibly TRBD2 for D (5 bases). Germline V gene sequence: CDR1 LNHNV, CDR2 YYDKDF (reference sequence). Trimming cost V 0 bases and J 4 bases, with 13 bases left between them. This CDR3 is 16 amino acids long. For the CDR3, the DNA is TGTGCCACCAGCAGAGAGAGGGCGGTGGTGTACAATGAGCAGTTCTTC. It yields the protein CATSRERAVVYNEQFF.

V gene TRBV7-9 combines with J gene TRBJ1-4; D is possibly TRBD1 (5 bases). The germline CDR1 and CDR2 sequences are SEHNR and FQNEAQ (reference sequence). The V end lost 5 bases, the J end lost 8 bases, and 21 bases lay between the germline ends. The CDR3 is made up of 16 amino acids. In DNA form, the CDR3 reads TGTGCCAGCAGCCACGGGCGCAGGGCGACCTTAGAAAAACTGTTTTTT. This sequence encodes CASSHGRRATLEKLFF.

This clone was detected a few times. The J gene is TRBJ2-3, the V gene TRBV19; D is ambiguous. The CDR3 spans 16 residues. Germline CDR1 reads LNHDA; CDR2 reads SQIVND (reference sequence). The V end was cut by 1 base, the J end by 0 bases, with 11 bases between. As DNA, the CDR3 is TGTGCCAGTAGTATAGTCAAGATACTTAGCACAGATACGCAGTATTTT. It encodes CASSIVKILSTDTQYF.

The chain employs TRBV4-3 and TRBJ1-4, with 9 bases lining up with TRBD1. There are 17 residues in the CDR3. CDR1 and CDR2 from the germline V gene are LGHNA and YSLEER. The ends lost 1 base at V and 2 bases at J; junction bases unmatched: 5. DNA for the CDR3: TGCGCCAGCAGCCAAGGGCCAGACAGGGGGACTAATGAAAAACTGTTTTTT. It specifies CASSQGPDRGTNEKLFF.

V usage is TRBV5-4 and J usage is TRBJ1-2; maybe TRBD1 (6 bases). Trimming removed 0 bases at V and 6 bases at J, with 15 bases between. CDR1 is SGHNT and CDR2 is YYREEE in the germline V gene (reference sequence). The CDR3 extends over 15 amino acids. This chain's CDR3 is CASSLAFTGQNGYTF. The CDR3 DNA follows: TGTGCCAGCAGCTTGGCCTTCACAGGGCAGAATGGCTACACCTTC.

About this clone itself: Different DNA sequences within this sample yield the same CDR3. This rearrangement joins TRBV2 to TRBJ2-5; D is possibly TRBD2 (5 bases). This CDR3 has 11 residues. Germline V lookup: CDR1 SNHLY, CDR2 FYNNEI. The V end was cut by 9 bases, the J end by 2 bases, with 7 bases between. In DNA, the CDR3 is TGTGCCAGTGGAGGACAAGAGACCCAGTACTTC. Amino acids: CASGGQETQYF.

The rearrangement links TRBV28 to TRBJ1-1; tentatively, D is TRBD1 (5 bases). CDR3 length equals 15 residues. The germline V gene encodes CDR1 MDHEN and CDR2 SYDVKM. Trimming took 2 bases from V and 2 from J, leaving 12 bases between them. CDR3 sequence: CASSLPTVPNTEAFF. For the CDR3, the DNA is TGTGCCAGCAGTTTACCGACAGTCCCTAACACTGAAGCTTTCTTT.

This chain uses TRBV19 with TRBJ2-5, with 10 bases aligning to TRBD1. CDR1 and CDR2 from the germline V gene are LNHDA and SQIVND (reference sequence). V lost 4 bases to trimming and J lost 4 bases; unmatched junction nucleotides: 12. The CDR3 covers 17 residues. The CDR3 is CASSRGTGAAGGETQYF. CDR3 bases: TGTGCCAGTAGTAGGGGGACAGGGGCCGCGGGGGGAGAGACCCAGTACTTC.

V gene TRBV29-1 combines with J gene TRBJ2-3; D is possibly TRBD2 (5 bases). This CDR3 has 14 residues. V gave up 4 bases and J gave up 2 bases, with 13 bases separating them. Germline CDR1 SQVTM, CDR2 ANQGSEA. The CDR3 here is CSVGSSTSTDTQYF. In nucleotides, the CDR3 is TGCAGCGTTGGGTCTAGCACCTCCACAGATACGCAGTATTTT.

The chain links TRBV7-2 to TRBJ1-5, with D maybe TRBD1 (5 bases). V shed 3 bases and J shed 7 bases, with 13 bases lying between them. The CDR3 consists of 14 residues. In germline, CDR1 is SGHTA, CDR2 FQGNSA. CDR3 nucleotide sequence: TGTGCCAGCAGCTTCGGGCAGGGCGGCCAGCCCCAGCATTTT. Translating it yields CASSFGQGGQPQHF. Full variable domain (missing parts from reference TRBV7-2 and TRBJ1-5): GAGVSQSPSNKVTEKGKDVELRCDPISGHTALYWYRQSLGQGLEFLIYFQGNSAPDKSGLPSDRFSAERTGGSVSTLTIQRTQQEDSAVYLCASSFGQGGQPQHFGDGTRLSIL.

The chain has TRBV7-2 and TRBJ2-5; 7 nucleotides align to TRBD2. V lost 5 bases and J lost 2; bases outside the gene matches: 17. The CDR3 is 18 amino acids. Germline values: CDR1 SGHTA, CDR2 FQGNSA. The CDR3 is CASSTGGRRRYGQETQYF. The CDR3 DNA follows: TGTGCCAGCAGCACCGGGGGGAGGAGGAGGTACGGGCAAGAGACCCAGTACTTC. The variable domain in full, completed from reference TRBV7-2 and TRBJ2-5, reads GAGVSQSPSNKVTEKGKDVELRCDPISGHTALYWYRQSLGQGLEFLIYFQGNSAPDKSGLPSDRFSAERTGGSVSTLTIQRTQQEDSAVYLCASSTGGRRRYGQETQYFGPGTRLLVL.